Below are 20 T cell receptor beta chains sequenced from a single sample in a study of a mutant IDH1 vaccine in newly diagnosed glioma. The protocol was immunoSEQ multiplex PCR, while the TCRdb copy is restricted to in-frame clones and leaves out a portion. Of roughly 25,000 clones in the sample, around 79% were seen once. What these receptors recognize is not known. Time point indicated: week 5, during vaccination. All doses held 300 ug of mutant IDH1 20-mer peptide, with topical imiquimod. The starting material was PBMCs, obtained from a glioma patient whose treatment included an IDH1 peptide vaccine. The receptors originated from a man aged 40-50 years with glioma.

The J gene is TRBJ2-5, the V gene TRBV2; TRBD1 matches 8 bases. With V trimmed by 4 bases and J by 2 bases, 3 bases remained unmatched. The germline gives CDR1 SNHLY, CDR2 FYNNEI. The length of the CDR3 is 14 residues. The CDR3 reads CASSGGTGQETQYF. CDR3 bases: TGTGCCAGCAGTGGTGGGACAGGACAAGAGACCCAGTACTTC.

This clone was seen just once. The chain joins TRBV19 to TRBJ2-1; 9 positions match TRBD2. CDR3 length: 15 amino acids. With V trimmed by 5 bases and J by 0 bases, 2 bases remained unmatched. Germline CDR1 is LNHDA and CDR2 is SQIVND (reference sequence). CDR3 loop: CASSFSGSSYNEQFF. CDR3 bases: TGTGCCAGTAGTTTTAGCGGGAGCTCCTACAATGAGCAGTTCTTC.

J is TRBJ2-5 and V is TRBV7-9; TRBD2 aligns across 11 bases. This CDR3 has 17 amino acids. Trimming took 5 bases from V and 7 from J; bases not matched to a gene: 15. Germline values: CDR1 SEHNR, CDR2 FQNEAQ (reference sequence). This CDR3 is CASSRGTSGLLGGTQYF. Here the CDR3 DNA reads TGTGCCAGCAGCCGGGGGACTAGCGGTCTCTTAGGGGGGACCCAGTACTTC.

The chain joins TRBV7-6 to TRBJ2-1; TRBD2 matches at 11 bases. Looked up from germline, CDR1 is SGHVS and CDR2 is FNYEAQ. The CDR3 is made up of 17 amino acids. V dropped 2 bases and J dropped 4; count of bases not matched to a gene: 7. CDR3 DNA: TGTGCCAGCAGCTTAATCCCCGGGACTAGCGGATACAATGAGCAGTTCTTC. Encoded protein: CASSLIPGTSGYNEQFF. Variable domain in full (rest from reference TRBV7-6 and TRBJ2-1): GAGVSQSPRYKVTKRGQDVALRCDPISGHVSLYWYRQALGQGPEFLTYFNYEAQQDKSGLPNDRFSAERPEGSISTLTIQRTEQRDSAMYRCASSLIPGTSGYNEQFFGPGTRLTVL.

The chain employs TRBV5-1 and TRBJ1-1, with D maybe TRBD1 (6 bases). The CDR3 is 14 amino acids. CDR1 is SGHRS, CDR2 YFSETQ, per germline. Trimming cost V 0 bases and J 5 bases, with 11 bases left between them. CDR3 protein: CASSLEAGETEAFF. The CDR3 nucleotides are TGCGCCAGCAGCTTGGAGGCAGGGGAAACTGAAGCTTTCTTT.

The chain's CDR3 is CASSLGRGRGGYEQYF. The CDR3 DNA sequence: TGTGCCAGCAGCTTAGGCCGAGGCAGGGGAGGGTACGAGCAGTACTTC. The chain couples TRBV13 to TRBJ2-5; tentatively, D is TRBD2 (7 bases). The better agreement between TRBJ2-7 and the DNA end casts doubt on the J call. Germline values: CDR1 PRHDT, CDR2 FYEKMQ (reference sequence). This CDR3 has 16 residues.

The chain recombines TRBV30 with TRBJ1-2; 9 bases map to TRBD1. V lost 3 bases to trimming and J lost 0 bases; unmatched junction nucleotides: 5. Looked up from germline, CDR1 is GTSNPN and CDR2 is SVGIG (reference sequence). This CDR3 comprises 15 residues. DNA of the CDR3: TGTGCCTGGAGGATGGGGACAGGGACTAACTATGGCTACACCTTC. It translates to CAWRMGTGTNYGYTF.

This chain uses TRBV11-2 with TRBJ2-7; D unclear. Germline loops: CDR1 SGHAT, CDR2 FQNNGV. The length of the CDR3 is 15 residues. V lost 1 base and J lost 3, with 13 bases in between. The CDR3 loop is CASSLAGTANYEQYF. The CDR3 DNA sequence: TGTGCCAGCAGCTTAGCCGGTACAGCGAACTACGAGCAGTACTTC.

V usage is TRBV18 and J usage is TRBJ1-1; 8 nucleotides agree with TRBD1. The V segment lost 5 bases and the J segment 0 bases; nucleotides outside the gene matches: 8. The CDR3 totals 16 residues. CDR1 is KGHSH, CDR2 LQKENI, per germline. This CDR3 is CASSAYTGGMNTEAFF. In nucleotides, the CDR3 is TGTGCCAGCTCAGCATATACAGGGGGGATGAACACTGAAGCTTTCTTT.

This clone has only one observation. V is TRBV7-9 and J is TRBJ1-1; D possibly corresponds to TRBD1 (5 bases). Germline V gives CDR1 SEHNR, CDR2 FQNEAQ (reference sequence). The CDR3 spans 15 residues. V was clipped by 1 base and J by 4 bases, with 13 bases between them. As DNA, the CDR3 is TGTGCCAGCAGCTTAGATAGTCCAGGGAGCACTGAAGCTTTCTTT. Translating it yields CASSLDSPGSTEAFF.

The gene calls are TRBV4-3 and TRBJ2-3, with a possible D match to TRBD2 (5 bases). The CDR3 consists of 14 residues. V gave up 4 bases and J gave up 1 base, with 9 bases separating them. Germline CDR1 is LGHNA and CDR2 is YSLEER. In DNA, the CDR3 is TGCGCCAGCAGCCTTGGACTTCGCACAGATACGCAGTATTTT. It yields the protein CASSLGLRTDTQYF.

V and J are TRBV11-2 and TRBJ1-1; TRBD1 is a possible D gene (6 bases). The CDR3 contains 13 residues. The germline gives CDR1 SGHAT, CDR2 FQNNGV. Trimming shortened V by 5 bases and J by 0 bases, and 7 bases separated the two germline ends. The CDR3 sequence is CASSQGLNTEAFF. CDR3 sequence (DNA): TGTGCCAGCAGCCAGGGGCTGAACACTGAAGCTTTCTTT.

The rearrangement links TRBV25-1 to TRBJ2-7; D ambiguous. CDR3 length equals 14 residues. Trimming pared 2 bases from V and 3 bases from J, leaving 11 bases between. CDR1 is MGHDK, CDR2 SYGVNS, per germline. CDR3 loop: CASSEQQWGYEQYF. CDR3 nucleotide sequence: TGTGCCAGCAGTGAACAACAGTGGGGCTACGAGCAGTACTTC.

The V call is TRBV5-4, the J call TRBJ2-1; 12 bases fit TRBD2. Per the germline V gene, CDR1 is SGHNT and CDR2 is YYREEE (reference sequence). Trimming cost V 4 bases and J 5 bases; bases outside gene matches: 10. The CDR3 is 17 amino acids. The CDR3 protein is CASSRSTSGSLHNEQFF. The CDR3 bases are TGTGCCAGCAGCCGATCGACTAGCGGGAGTCTCCACAATGAGCAGTTCTTC.

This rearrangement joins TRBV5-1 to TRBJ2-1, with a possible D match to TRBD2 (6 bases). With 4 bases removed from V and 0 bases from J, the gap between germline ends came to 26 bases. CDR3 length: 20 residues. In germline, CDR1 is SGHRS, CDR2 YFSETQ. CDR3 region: CASSRLPRDRELSSYNEQFF. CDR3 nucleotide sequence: TGCGCCAGCAGCAGACTCCCGCGGGACCGAGAACTTAGCTCCTACAATGAGCAGTTCTTC.

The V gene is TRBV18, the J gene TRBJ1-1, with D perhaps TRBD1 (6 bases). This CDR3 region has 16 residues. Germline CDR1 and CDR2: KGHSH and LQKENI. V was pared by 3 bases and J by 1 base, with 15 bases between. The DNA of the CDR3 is TGTGCCAGCTCACCCAGCGGACAGTTTTCGAACACTGAAGCTTTCTTT. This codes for CASSPSGQFSNTEAFF.

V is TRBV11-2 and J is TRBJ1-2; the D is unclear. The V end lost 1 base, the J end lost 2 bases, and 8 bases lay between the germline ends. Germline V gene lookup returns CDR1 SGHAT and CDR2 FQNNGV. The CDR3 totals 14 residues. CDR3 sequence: CASSLGLGNYGYTF. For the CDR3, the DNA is TGTGCCAGCAGCTTAGGACTGGGAAACTATGGCTACACCTTC.

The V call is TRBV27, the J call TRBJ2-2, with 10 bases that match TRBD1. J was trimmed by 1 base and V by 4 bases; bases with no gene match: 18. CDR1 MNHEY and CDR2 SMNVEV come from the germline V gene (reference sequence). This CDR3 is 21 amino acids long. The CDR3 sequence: CASSSKLGGGQGSRNTGELFF. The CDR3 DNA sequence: TGTGCCAGCAGTTCTAAATTGGGTGGGGGACAGGGGTCAAGGAACACCGGGGAGCTGTTTTTT.

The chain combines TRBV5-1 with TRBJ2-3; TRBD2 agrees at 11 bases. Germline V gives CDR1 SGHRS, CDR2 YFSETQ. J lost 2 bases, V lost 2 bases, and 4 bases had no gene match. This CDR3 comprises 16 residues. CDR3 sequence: CASSFGTSGFTDTQYF. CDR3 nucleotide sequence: TGCGCCAGCAGCTTCGGGACTAGCGGCTTCACAGATACGCAGTATTTT.

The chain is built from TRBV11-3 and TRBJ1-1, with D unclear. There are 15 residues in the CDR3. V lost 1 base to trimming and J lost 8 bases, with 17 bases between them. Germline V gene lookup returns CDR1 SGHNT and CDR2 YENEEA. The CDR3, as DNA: TGTGCCAGCAGCTTAGGTGATTCCAGTCTCCGGGAAGCTTTCTTT. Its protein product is CASSLGDSSLREAFF.